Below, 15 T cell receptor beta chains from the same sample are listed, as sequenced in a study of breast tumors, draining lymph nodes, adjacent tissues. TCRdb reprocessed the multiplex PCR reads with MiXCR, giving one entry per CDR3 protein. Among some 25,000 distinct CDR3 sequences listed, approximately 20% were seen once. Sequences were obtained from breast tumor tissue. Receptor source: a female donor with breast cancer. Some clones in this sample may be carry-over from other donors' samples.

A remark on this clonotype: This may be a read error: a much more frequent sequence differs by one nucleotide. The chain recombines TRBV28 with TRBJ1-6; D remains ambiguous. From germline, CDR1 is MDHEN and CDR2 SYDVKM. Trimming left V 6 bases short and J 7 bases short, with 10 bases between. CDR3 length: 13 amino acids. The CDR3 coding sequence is TGTGCCAGCAGCCTCGGCTCCAATTCACCCCTCCACTTT. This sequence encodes CASSLGSNSPLHF.

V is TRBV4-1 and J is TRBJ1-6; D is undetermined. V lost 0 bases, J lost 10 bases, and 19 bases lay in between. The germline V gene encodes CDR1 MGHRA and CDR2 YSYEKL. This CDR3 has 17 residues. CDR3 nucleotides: TGCGCCAGCAGCCAAGACCCCCCCGGACGGCGTGGCTCACCCCTCCACTTT. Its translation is CASSQDPPGRRGSPLHF.

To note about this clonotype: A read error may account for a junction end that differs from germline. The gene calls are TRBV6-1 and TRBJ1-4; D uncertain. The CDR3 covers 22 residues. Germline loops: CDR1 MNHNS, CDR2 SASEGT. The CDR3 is CASNAHSYQSSGVPVANEKLFF. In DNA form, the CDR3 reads TGTGCCAGCAACGCCCATAGTTACCAATCGTCAGGAGTCCCGGTGGCCAACGAAAAACTATTTTTT.

CDR3: CASRLYQGSNQPQHF. The CDR3 bases are TGTGCCAGCAGATTGTATCAGGGGTCGAATCAGCCCCAGCATTTT. V usage is TRBV28 and J usage is TRBJ1-5, with D tentatively TRBD1 (6 bases). The V gene's germline CDR1 is MDHEN and CDR2 SYDVKM. Trimming removed 6 bases from V and 4 bases from J, with 16 bases in between. The CDR3 runs to 15 residues. Together with reference TRBV28 and TRBJ1-5, the CDR3 gives the full variable domain: DVKVTQSSRYLVKRTGEKVFLECVQDMDHENMFWYRQDPGLGLRLIYFSYDVKMKEKGDIPEGYSVSREKKERFSLILESASTNQTSMYLCASRLYQGSNQPQHFGDGTRLSIL.

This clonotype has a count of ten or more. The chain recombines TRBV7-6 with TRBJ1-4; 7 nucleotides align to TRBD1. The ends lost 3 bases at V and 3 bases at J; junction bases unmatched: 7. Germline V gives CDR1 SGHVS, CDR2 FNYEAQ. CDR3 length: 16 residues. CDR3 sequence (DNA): TGTGCCAGCAGCTTCGCAACCGGGACAGCTAATGAAAAACTGTTTTTT. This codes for CASSFATGTANEKLFF.

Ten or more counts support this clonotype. Written as DNA, the CDR3 is TGCAGTGCTAGAGAGGGGGGGAGACGAGATACGCAGTATTTT. Its translation: CSAREGGRRDTQYF. The chain is built from TRBV20-1 and TRBJ2-3, with 7 bases matching TRBD2. The V gene end was trimmed by 0 bases and the J gene end by 5 bases; junction bases not matched to a gene: 5. This CDR3 contains 14 residues. CDR1 and CDR2 (germline): DFQATT, SNEGSKA (reference sequence).

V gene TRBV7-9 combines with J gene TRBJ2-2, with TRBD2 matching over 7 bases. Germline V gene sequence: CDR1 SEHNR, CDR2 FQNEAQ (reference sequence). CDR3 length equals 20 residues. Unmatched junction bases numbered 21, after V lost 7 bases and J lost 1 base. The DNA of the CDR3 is TGTGCCAGCATCCAAAAGAGGGGAGCGGGGAGGATTCGGAACACCGGGGAGCTGTTTTTT. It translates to CASIQKRGAGRIRNTGELFF.

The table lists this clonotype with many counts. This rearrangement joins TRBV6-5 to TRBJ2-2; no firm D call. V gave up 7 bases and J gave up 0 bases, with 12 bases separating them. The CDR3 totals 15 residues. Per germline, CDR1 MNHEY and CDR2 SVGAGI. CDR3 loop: CASTVLPTNTGELFF. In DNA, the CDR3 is TGTGCCAGCACCGTACTACCAACGAACACCGGGGAGCTGTTTTTT.

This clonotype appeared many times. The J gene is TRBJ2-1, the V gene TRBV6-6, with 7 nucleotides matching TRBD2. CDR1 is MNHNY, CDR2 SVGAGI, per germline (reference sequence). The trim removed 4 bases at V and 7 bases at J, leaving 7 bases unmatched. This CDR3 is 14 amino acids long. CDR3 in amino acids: CASSSSGVHNEQFF. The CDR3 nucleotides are TGTGCCAGCAGTTCCAGCGGGGTTCATAATGAGCAGTTCTTC.

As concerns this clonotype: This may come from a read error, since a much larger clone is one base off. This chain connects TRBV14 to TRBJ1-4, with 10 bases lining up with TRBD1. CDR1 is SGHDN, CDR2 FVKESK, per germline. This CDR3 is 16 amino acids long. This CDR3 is CASSQGRQGANERLFF. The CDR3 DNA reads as TGTGCCAGCAGCCAAGGAAGACAGGGGGCGAATGAAAGACTGTTTTTT.

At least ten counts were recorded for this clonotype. Here the CDR3 reads CSVKDRVTDTQYF. The CDR3 nucleotides are TGCAGCGTTAAGGACAGGGTTACAGATACGCAGTATTTT. V usage is TRBV29-1 and J usage is TRBJ2-3; 8 nucleotides align to TRBD1. The CDR3 is 13 amino acids. V gave up 5 bases and J gave up 3 bases; unmatched junction bases: 4. The germline V gene encodes CDR1 SQVTM and CDR2 ANQGSEA.

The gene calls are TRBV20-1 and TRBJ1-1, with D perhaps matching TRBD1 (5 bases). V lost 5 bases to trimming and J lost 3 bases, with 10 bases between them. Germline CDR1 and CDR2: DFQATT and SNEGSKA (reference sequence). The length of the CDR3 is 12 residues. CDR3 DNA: TGCAGTGCTCCTGGGGGGGACACTGAAGCTTTCTTT. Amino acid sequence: CSAPGGDTEAFF.

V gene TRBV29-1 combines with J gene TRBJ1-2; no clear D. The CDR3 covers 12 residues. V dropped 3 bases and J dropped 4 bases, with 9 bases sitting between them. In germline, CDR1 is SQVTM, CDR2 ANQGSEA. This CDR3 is CSVDRDTYGYTF. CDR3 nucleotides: TGCAGCGTTGATCGTGACACCTATGGCTACACCTTC.

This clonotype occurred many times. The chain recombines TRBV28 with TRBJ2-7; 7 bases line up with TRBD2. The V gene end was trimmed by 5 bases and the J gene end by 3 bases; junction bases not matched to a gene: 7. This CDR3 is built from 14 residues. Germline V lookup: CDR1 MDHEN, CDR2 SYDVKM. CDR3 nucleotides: TGTGCCAGCAGTATGGGGACTACTGTCTACGAGCAGTACTTC. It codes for CASSMGTTVYEQYF. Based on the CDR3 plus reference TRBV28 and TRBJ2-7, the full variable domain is DVKVTQSSRYLVKRTGEKVFLECVQDMDHENMFWYRQDPGLGLRLIYFSYDVKMKEKGDIPEGYSVSREKKERFSLILESASTNQTSMYLCASSMGTTVYEQYFGPGTRLTVT.

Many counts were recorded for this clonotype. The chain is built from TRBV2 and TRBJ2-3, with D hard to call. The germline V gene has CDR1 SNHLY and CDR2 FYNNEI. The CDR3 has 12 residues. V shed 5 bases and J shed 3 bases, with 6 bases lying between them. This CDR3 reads CASSSGTDTQYF. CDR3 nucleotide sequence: TGTGCCAGCAGTTCCGGGACAGATACGCAGTATTTT. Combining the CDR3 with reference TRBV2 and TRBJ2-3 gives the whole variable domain EPEVTQTPSHQVTQMGQEVILRCVPISNHLYFYWYRQILGQKVEFLVSFYNNEISEKSEIFDDQFSVERPDGSNFTLKIRSTKLEDSAMYFCASSSGTDTQYFGPGTRLTVL.